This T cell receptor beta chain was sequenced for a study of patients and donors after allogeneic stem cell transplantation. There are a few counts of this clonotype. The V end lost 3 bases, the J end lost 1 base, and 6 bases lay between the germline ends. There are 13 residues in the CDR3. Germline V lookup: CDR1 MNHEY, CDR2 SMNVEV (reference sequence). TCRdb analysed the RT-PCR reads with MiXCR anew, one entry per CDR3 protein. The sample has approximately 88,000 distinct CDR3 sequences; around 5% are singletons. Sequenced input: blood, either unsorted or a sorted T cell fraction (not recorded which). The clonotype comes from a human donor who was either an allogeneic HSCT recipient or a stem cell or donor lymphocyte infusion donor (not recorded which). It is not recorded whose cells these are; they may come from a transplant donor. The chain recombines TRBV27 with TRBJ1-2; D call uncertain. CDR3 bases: TGTGCCAGCAGTTTGCGGGTTAACTATGGCTACACCTTC. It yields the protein CASSLRVNYGYTF.